This T cell receptor beta chain was sequenced during a study of T cells in Graves' hyperthyroidism and ophthalmopathy. At least ten counts were recorded for this clonotype. As yet, its antigen is unknown. The study's findings and limits: Peripheral blood also featured most of the thyroid clonotypes expanded above 0.001.

Diagnosing involved the use of clinical symptoms, serum thyroxine and TRAb, thyroid ultrasound and orbital computed tomography. The CDR3 is 15 residues long. The germline CDR1 and CDR2 sequences are DFQATT and SNEGSKA (reference sequence). The germline V and J ends were trimmed by 0 bases and 5 bases, with 16 bases remaining between them. Amplified TCR beta CDR3 regions derived from RNA transcripts. First-round RT-PCR of the TCR CDR3 relied on the HTBI primer set. TCRdb re-derived calls from the multiplex PCR reads in MiXCR, one entry per CDR3 protein. Counted here are approximately 700,000 distinct CDR3 sequences, over 40% occurring once; the ten biggest clones make up about 7.2%.

This receptor was obtained from an adult man with Graves' disease, either hyperthyroidism or ophthalmopathy (not recorded which). Sequencing was performed on peripheral blood or thyroid tissue (not recorded which). The rearrangement joins TRBV20-1 to TRBJ2-5, with a weak D call TRBD2 (6 bases). In nucleotides, the CDR3 is TGCAGTGCTAGAGATCGACTAGGTGGTGGTGAGACCCAGTACTTC. Encoded protein: CSARDRLGGGETQYF.